This T cell receptor beta chain was retrieved from a study of CD8 T cells in Susac syndrome. The V gene lost 4 bases and the J gene lost 7 bases, with 17 bases spanning the gap. CDR1 and CDR2 (germline): SGDLS, YYNGEE. The CDR3 runs 14 residues. Blood CD8+ and CD4+ T cells underwent high-throughput TCR beta sequencing. Reverse transcription of about 0.45 to 1 ug RNA was carried out with random hexamers. Via MiXCR, TCRdb re-called the immunoSEQ multiplex PCR reads, giving one row per CDR3 protein. The table shows 120,000 or so distinct CDR3 sequences, with around 96% occurring only once. Material: CD4+ T cells from PBMCs. This rearrangement joins TRBV9 to TRBJ2-5, with D perhaps matching TRBD2 (6 bases). This receptor was obtained from a human donor with Susac syndrome. This CDR3 is CASSSQALGRTQYF. CDR3 in DNA: TGTGCCAGCAGCTCCCAGGCCCTCGGGAGGACCCAGTACTTC.